This T cell receptor beta chain was recovered during a study of OX40 agonist ivuxolimab in advanced cancers. Whole-study context: An anti-OX40 (CD134) antibody with agonistic activity, ivuxolimab, was administered to patients.

The table came from immunoSEQ multiplex PCR; TCRdb's copy has only in-frame clones and leaves some out. The sample has roughly 61,000 clones, around nine tenths seen once. Note on this clone: Antigen specificity is unknown.

The V gene lost 7 bases and the J gene lost 1 base, with 19 bases spanning the gap. Germline values: CDR1 MNHNY, CDR2 SVGAGI (reference sequence). The length of the CDR3 is 16 residues. Prior autoimmune disease or systemic immunosuppression barred patients. Blood got drawn at baseline, again on cycle 4 day 1, and then on cycle 7 day 1. Whole-study findings and limits: CD4+ T cells averaged fewer expanded clones than CD8+ T cells.

The receptor was derived from an adult with an advanced solid tumor such as melanoma, head and neck, liver or kidney cancer. The chain employs TRBV6-6 and TRBJ1-2; tentative D call: TRBD1 (5 bases). The sample was CD4+ or CD8+ T cells sorted from blood, taken in a trial of the OX40 agonist ivuxolimab. The CDR3 DNA sequence: TGTGCCAGCACCCCTCGGGGGAACCGTATTAACTATGGCTACACCTTC. This encodes CASTPRGNRINYGYTF.